What follows are 18 T cell receptor beta chains derived from one specimen sequenced in a study of naive and memory T cell subsets. A UMI-containing oligonucleotide was joined by 3' ligation to the TCR cDNA template. The SP2 primer and nested alpha and beta constant region primers amplified ligated cDNA in four rounds. TCRdb fed the 5' RACE reads into MiXCR, producing one record per CDR3 protein. The repertoire holds 60,000 or so distinct CDR3 sequences, with approximately 7.2% as singletons. The receptors originated from a male donor in good health.

This clonotype was seen repeatedly, ten times or more. The V gene is TRBV9, the J gene TRBJ1-1, with D possibly being TRBD1 (6 bases). The CDR3 is 15 amino acids. CDR1 and CDR2 from the germline V gene are SGDLS and YYNGEE. V lost 3 bases to trimming and J lost 3 bases, with 15 bases between them. The CDR3 coding sequence is TGTGCCAGCAGCGACAACACAGGGCTTGACACTGAAGCTTTCTTT. This sequence encodes CASSDNTGLDTEAFF.

This clonotype occurred many times. This chain connects TRBV6-5 to TRBJ2-2; tentatively, D is TRBD1 (6 bases). This CDR3 contains 14 residues. Germline V gene lookup returns CDR1 MNHEY and CDR2 SVGAGI. The V end was cut by 6 bases, the J end by 4 bases, with 12 bases between. CDR3 amino acids: CASRPQGSTGELFF. The CDR3 region has the DNA TGTGCCAGCAGACCCCAGGGGAGCACCGGGGAGCTGTTTTTT.

This chain joins TRBV29-1 and TRBJ1-1; D gene unclear. Per the germline V gene, CDR1 is SQVTM and CDR2 is ANQGSEA. The CDR3 totals 12 residues. Trimming stripped 6 bases from V and 1 base from J, with 9 bases between. The CDR3 DNA reads as TGCAGCGTGGGGAGTCGGAACACTGAAGCTTTCTTT. This codes for CSVGSRNTEAFF.

J is TRBJ2-1 and V is TRBV20-1; 9 nucleotides line up with TRBD2. Per the germline V gene, CDR1 is DFQATT and CDR2 is SNEGSKA (reference sequence). With V trimmed by 2 bases and J by 8 bases, 4 bases remained unmatched. The CDR3 is 13 amino acids. The CDR3 loop is CSARLAGRDEQFF. Written as DNA, the CDR3 is TGCAGTGCTAGACTAGCGGGAAGGGATGAGCAGTTCTTC.

At least ten counts were recorded for this clonotype. The chain joins TRBV6-6 to TRBJ2-1; tentatively, D is TRBD2 (5 bases). V was clipped by 7 bases and J by 8 bases, with 18 bases between them. The CDR3 spans 14 residues. Germline V gene sequence: CDR1 MNHNY, CDR2 SVGAGI (reference sequence). This CDR3 reads CASTFGGSKDEQFF. CDR3 DNA sequence: TGTGCCAGCACCTTCGGAGGCTCTAAGGATGAGCAGTTCTTC.

The sample holds many counts of this clonotype. The chain recombines TRBV29-1 with TRBJ2-3; TRBD2 aligns across 9 bases. Germline V gene lookup returns CDR1 SQVTM and CDR2 ANQGSEA. CDR3 length equals 13 residues. V gave up 7 bases and J gave up 9 bases; unmatched junction bases: 11. CDR3 coding DNA: TGCAGCGGGAGGACTAGCGCCCGCGGGACGCAGTATTTT. Encoded protein: CSGRTSARGTQYF.

This clonotype was picked up many times. V is TRBV5-1 and J is TRBJ2-1; TRBD2 matches at 12 bases. V shed 4 bases and J 2 bases; nucleotides not matched to a gene: 4. Germline-derived CDR1 and CDR2 are SGHRS and YFSETQ. The CDR3 extends over 16 amino acids. CDR3 protein: CASSMLAGGPYNEQFF. CDR3 DNA: TGCGCCAGCAGCATGCTAGCGGGAGGGCCCTACAATGAGCAGTTCTTC.

This clonotype has only a few counts. The gene calls are TRBV6-5 and TRBJ2-2; possibly TRBD1 for D (6 bases). Between the trimmed V and J ends, which lost 2 bases and 4 bases, there was a span of 14 bases. The CDR3 loop spans 16 amino acids. Germline CDR1 is MNHEY and CDR2 is SVGAGI. The CDR3 nucleotides read TGTGCCAGCAGTTACAGGACAGTCCATCTCACCGGGGAGCTGTTTTTT. Its protein is CASSYRTVHLTGELFF.

This clonotype was counted ten times or more. The V gene is TRBV12-3 or TRBV12-4, the J gene TRBJ1-2; D remains ambiguous. Trimming cost V 1 base and J 5 bases, with 14 bases left between them. This CDR3 contains 15 residues. CDR3 sequence reads: CASSLGQSLSYGYTF. The CDR3 DNA sequence: TGTGCCAGCAGTTTAGGGCAGAGCCTTTCATATGGCTACACCTTC.

This chain links TRBV7-9 with TRBJ2-3; weak D call: TRBD2 (5 bases). Trimming cost V 6 bases and J 6 bases, with 10 bases left between them. This CDR3 is 12 amino acids long. Germline CDR1 is SEHNR and CDR2 is FQNEAQ (reference sequence). As DNA, the CDR3 is TGTGCCAGCAGAACGGGATTGGATACGCAGTATTTT. It encodes CASRTGLDTQYF.

In the case of this clonotype: A read error may be the cause here, since a much bigger clone is one base away. The chain recombines TRBV3-1 with TRBJ2-2, with D maybe TRBD2 (6 bases). The CDR3 extends over 15 amino acids. Per the germline V gene, CDR1 is LGHDT and CDR2 is YNNKEL (reference sequence). The CDR3 reads CASSHGTTNTGGLFF. CDR3 coding DNA: TGTGCCAGCAGCCATGGCACAACGAACACCGGGGGGCTGTTTTTT. The full variable domain, in which reference TRBV3-1 and TRBJ2-2 provide the parts outside the CDR3, is DTAVSQTPKYLVTQMGNDKSIKCEQNLGHDTMYWYKQDSKKFLKIMFSYNNKELIINETVPNRFSPKSPDKAHLNLHINSLELGDSAVYFCASSHGTTNTGGLFFGEGSRLTVL.

This clonotype was detected only a few times. The gene calls are TRBV25-1 and TRBJ2-1; D is possibly TRBD1 (6 bases). CDR3 length equals 13 residues. Trimming removed 10 bases at V and 0 bases at J, with 10 bases between. Germline V CDR1 and CDR2: MGHDK, SYGVNS. The CDR3 DNA is TGTGCCACCGAACAGGGCTCCTACAATGAGCAGTTCTTC. Translation: CATEQGSYNEQFF.

This clonotype showed up many times. CDR3 in DNA: TGTGCCAGCAGCTTGTTGTCAGACACAGATACGCAGTATTTT. It encodes CASSLLSDTDTQYF. This rearrangement joins TRBV5-6 to TRBJ2-3; D not certain. Trimming took off 1 base at V and 2 bases at J, with 8 bases between the two ends. CDR3 length equals 14 residues. From germline, CDR1 is SGHDT and CDR2 YYEEEE.

This clonotype has a count of ten or more. The V and J genes are TRBV4-1 and TRBJ2-1, with D perhaps TRBD1 or TRBD2 (7 bases each). This CDR3 comprises 15 residues. Germline CDR1 MGHRA, CDR2 YSYEKL. Deletions cut 7 bases from V and 0 bases from J, with 13 bases between. The CDR3 bases are TGCGCCAGCACCCAGGGGGGGCTCTCCTACAATGAGCAGTTCTTC. It is translated as CASTQGGLSYNEQFF.

This clonotype was seen ten or more times. This chain joins TRBV20-1 and TRBJ1-6, with 9 bases that match TRBD1. With 2 bases clipped from V and 8 bases from J, the junction kept 19 bases outside the gene matches. This CDR3 is built from 19 residues. Germline V gene lookup returns CDR1 DFQATT and CDR2 SNEGSKA (reference sequence). The CDR3, as DNA: TGCAGTGCTAGAATTTCGGGAGGATGGGGACAGGGTGCGGATTCACCCCTCCACTTT. Its protein product is CSARISGGWGQGADSPLHF.

This clonotype was detected ten times or more. The rearrangement joins TRBV6-5 to TRBJ2-3; no reliable D call. Trimming removed 6 bases at V and 3 bases at J, with 13 bases between. The germline V gene has CDR1 MNHEY and CDR2 SVGAGI. This CDR3 is 14 amino acids long. CDR3 in amino acids: CASRLGLVTDTQYF. CDR3 coding DNA: TGTGCCAGCAGATTAGGTCTTGTGACAGATACGCAGTATTTT.

This clonotype turned up a few times. The V and J genes are TRBV29-1 and TRBJ2-7; 8 positions match TRBD2. CDR1 is SQVTM, CDR2 ANQGSEA, per germline. The CDR3 totals 13 residues. V trimming: 4 bases; J trimming: 3 bases; junction bases outside the gene matches: 5. The CDR3 sequence is CSVVGLENYEQYF. CDR3 coding DNA: TGCAGCGTTGTGGGACTAGAAAACTACGAGCAGTACTTC.

The sample holds many counts of this clonotype. The chain recombines TRBV6-6 with TRBJ2-7; no clear D gene. The CDR3 length is 16 residues. CDR1 is MNHNY, CDR2 SVGAGI, per germline (reference sequence). Deletions cut 2 bases from V and 7 bases from J, with 21 bases between. CDR3 region: CASSYRAASSFGEQYF. Written as DNA, the CDR3 is TGTGCCAGCAGTTACCGGGCAGCCTCTTCCTTTGGGGAGCAGTACTTC.